This T cell receptor beta chain was recovered during a study of tumor-infiltrating lymphocytes in oesophageal squamous cell carcinoma. By share, this clonotype ranks as medium-sized. TCRdb re-called the PCR reads through MiXCR, storing one row per CDR3 protein. The table records 9,500 to 12,000 distinct CDR3 sequences, 50% to 65% of them present only once. V lost 1 base, J lost 7 bases, and 11 bases lay in between. Germline CDR1 SGHTA, CDR2 FQGNSA. This CDR3 spans 13 amino acids. The rearrangement joins TRBV7-2 to TRBJ2-7; no firm D call. The receptor was derived from a male donor with esophageal squamous cell carcinoma. What was sequenced was esophageal tumor tissue. The CDR3 sequence is CASSLGALGEQYF. The CDR3 nucleotides read TGTGCCAGCAGCTTAGGTGCCCTTGGAGAGCAGTACTTC.